These 24 T cell receptor beta chains came from one sample sequenced in a study of cytomegalovirus exposure and HLA in healthy donors. Use of 60 Vbeta and 13 Jbeta primers characterized the PCR. Assay: immunoSEQ multiplex PCR; the TCRdb copy retains only in-frame clones and omits some. The sample consists of 90,000 to 120,000 clones, about three quarters of them appearing once. The sequenced sample consisted of PBMCs. The source of these receptors is a male donor in good health and CMV-seropositive.

This chain uses TRBV19 with TRBJ1-2, with D possibly TRBD1 on 6 matching bases. CDR3 length: 13 amino acids. V lost 6 bases and J lost 3, with 11 bases in between. Germline lookup yields CDR1 LNHDA and CDR2 SQIVND (reference sequence). The CDR3 sequence is CASRLQGHYGYTF. The CDR3, as DNA: TGTGCCAGTAGGTTACAGGGACACTATGGCTACACCTTC.

For this clone: This sample also contains other DNA sequences that code for the same CDR3. CDR3 in amino acids: CASSVTRAGNTIYF. The CDR3 coding sequence is TGTGCCAGCAGCGTAACCAGGGCTGGAAACACCATATATTTT. The rearrangement links TRBV9 to TRBJ1-3; D might be TRBD1 (5 bases). V gave up 1 base and J gave up 2 bases, with 7 bases separating them. The CDR3 has 14 amino acids. Germline CDR1 is SGDLS and CDR2 is YYNGEE.

The rearrangement joins TRBV5-1 to TRBJ1-1; D possibly corresponds to TRBD1 (5 bases). The CDR3 extends over 15 amino acids. The ends were cut back, 1 base at V and 1 base at J, with 11 bases in the middle. Per germline, CDR1 SGHRS and CDR2 YFSETQ. The CDR3: CASSLFGATNTEAFF. CDR3 nucleotide sequence: TGCGCCAGCAGCTTGTTTGGGGCAACGAACACTGAAGCTTTCTTT.

The rearrangement links TRBV7-9 to TRBJ2-3; D remains ambiguous. The germline V gene encodes CDR1 SEHNR and CDR2 FQNEAQ (reference sequence). CDR3 size: 11 residues. V lost 7 bases and J 6 bases, leaving 8 bases between the germline ends. Written as DNA, the CDR3 is TGTGCCAGCACCCCCTCTGATACGCAGTATTTT. It specifies CASTPSDTQYF.

The chain uses TRBV4-1 and TRBJ2-2, with a weak D call TRBD1 (6 bases). Between the trimmed V and J ends, which lost 0 bases and 6 bases, there was a span of 8 bases. In germline, CDR1 is MGHRA, CDR2 YSYEKL. This CDR3 contains 14 residues. The CDR3 reads CASSQDGGPGELFF. CDR3 in DNA: TGCGCCAGCAGCCAAGATGGGGGCCCCGGGGAGCTGTTTTTT.

The J gene is TRBJ2-1, the V gene TRBV6-5; D is perhaps TRBD2 (6 bases). The CDR3 loop spans 15 amino acids. Trimming took off 2 bases at V and 0 bases at J, with 8 bases between the two ends. The V gene's germline CDR1 is MNHEY and CDR2 SVGAGI. The CDR3 DNA reads TGTGCCAGCAGTTACGGGGGGACCTCCTACAATGAGCAGTTCTTC. Translation gives CASSYGGTSYNEQFF.

J is TRBJ1-5 and V is TRBV9, with 7 bases that match TRBD1. The germline gives CDR1 SGDLS, CDR2 YYNGEE. The CDR3 length is 15 residues. J lost 7 bases, V lost 4 bases, and 11 bases had no gene match. The CDR3 sequence is CASSPQGGGPQPQHF. The DNA of the CDR3 is TGTGCCAGCAGCCCCCAAGGGGGCGGGCCCCAGCCCCAGCATTTT.

This chain connects TRBV7-3 to TRBJ1-1, with TRBD1 matching 7 bases. Germline V gene data show CDR1 as SGHTA and CDR2 as FQGTGA. The CDR3 is made up of 13 amino acids. V lost 5 bases to trimming and J lost 3 bases; unmatched junction nucleotides: 3. Here the CDR3 reads CASSPRGYTEAFF. Here the CDR3 DNA reads TGTGCCAGCAGCCCCAGGGGGTACACTGAAGCTTTCTTT.

The CDR3 is CASSTRPGQDNYGYTF. CDR3 in DNA: TGTGCCAGCAGCACCCGCCCGGGACAGGACAACTATGGCTACACCTTC. This sequence joins TRBV7-2 and TRBJ1-2; 8 bases fit TRBD1. The CDR3 sequence is 16 residues long. Germline CDR1 reads SGHTA; CDR2 reads FQGNSA. V dropped 5 bases and J dropped 2; count of bases not matched to a gene: 10.

CDR3 region: CASSDWQGTNEKLFF. CDR3 in DNA: TGTGCCAGCAGTGATTGGCAGGGGACTAATGAAAAACTGTTTTTT. V and J are TRBV2 and TRBJ1-4; weak D call: TRBD1 (6 bases). V was cut by 3 bases and J by 2 bases, with 10 bases left in between. The CDR3 consists of 15 residues. The germline CDR1 and CDR2 sequences are SNHLY and FYNNEI.

The chain carries TRBV11-3 and TRBJ2-7; D remains ambiguous. Germline V gene lookup returns CDR1 SGHNT and CDR2 YENEEA. The CDR3 consists of 14 residues. Trimming stripped 2 bases from V and 2 bases from J, with 10 bases between. The CDR3 sequence: CASSLSHATYEQYF. CDR3 nucleotides: TGTGCCAGCAGCTTATCGCACGCTACCTACGAGCAGTACTTC.

V usage is TRBV2 and J usage is TRBJ2-1, with D possibly being TRBD2 (5 bases). V was trimmed by 8 bases and J by 3 bases, leaving 14 bases between them. Germline V lookup: CDR1 SNHLY, CDR2 FYNNEI. CDR3 length: 14 residues. CDR3 region: CASPGVADYNEQFF. DNA of the CDR3: TGTGCCAGCCCCGGGGTAGCAGACTACAATGAGCAGTTCTTC. Supplemented by reference TRBV2 and TRBJ2-1, the full variable domain reads EPEVTQTPSHQVTQMGQEVILRCVPISNHLYFYWYRQILGQKVEFLVSFYNNEISEKSEIFDDQFSVERPDGSNFTLKIRSTKLEDSAMYFCASPGVADYNEQFFGPGTRLTVL.

The chain recombines TRBV7-6 with TRBJ2-1; 10 nucleotides line up with TRBD2. The CDR3 totals 13 residues. V was clipped by 9 bases and J by 5 bases; unmatched bases: 4. Germline V gene lookup returns CDR1 SGHVS and CDR2 FNYEAQ. CDR3 coding DNA: TGTGCCAGTACAGCGGGAGGGCACAATGAGCAGTTCTTC. Encoded protein: CASTAGGHNEQFF.

With respect to this clone: The conserved phenylalanine or tryptophan normally closing the CDR3 is absent here, so this likely arose from a read error. The limits of the CDR3 on the DNA are not certain, so only TCRdb's listed CDR3 is given. V and J are TRBV5-1 and TRBJ1-2; TRBD1, the D gene given by the table, was not confirmed from the DNA. The V gene's germline CDR1 is SGHRS and CDR2 YFSETQ. The CDR3 has 8 residues if both end residues are counted. This CDR3 is CASTARPS.

The chain carries TRBV7-6 and TRBJ2-7, with a weak D call TRBD1 (6 bases). Germline CDR1 and CDR2: SGHVS and FNYEAQ. The CDR3 contains 14 residues. Deletions cut 6 bases from V and 2 bases from J, with 14 bases between. In nucleotides, the CDR3 is TGTGCCAGCAGTTTACAGGGTAATACCTACGAGCAGTACTTC. Encoded protein: CASSLQGNTYEQYF.

This clone appeared a few times. The CDR3 loop reads CASSRGVGGAEKLFF. The CDR3 bases are TGTGCCAGCAGCCGAGGGGTGGGGGGAGCCGAAAAACTGTTTTTT. The chain recombines TRBV7-8 with TRBJ1-4; TRBD1 might be the D (5 bases). The CDR3 extends over 15 amino acids. Germline V CDR1 and CDR2: SGHVS, FQNEAQ. With 5 bases removed from V and 8 bases from J, the gap between germline ends came to 18 bases.

The chain combines TRBV11-2 with TRBJ2-2; 7 positions agree with TRBD2. This CDR3 region has 15 residues. The V gene's germline CDR1 is SGHAT and CDR2 FQNNGV. Trimming took 1 base from V and 4 from J; bases not matched to a gene: 3. CDR3 sequence: CASSLGGTITGELFF. The CDR3 DNA reads TGTGCCAGCAGCTTAGGAGGGACTATCACCGGGGAGCTGTTTTTT.

The CDR3 DNA reads as TGTGCCAGCAGCTCAGGGATCGGAGTTGAAAAACTGTTTTTT. Residues: CASSSGIGVEKLFF. The chain recombines TRBV11-3 with TRBJ1-4, with D possibly TRBD1 on 5 matching bases. The CDR3 covers 14 residues. V shed 4 bases and J shed 7 bases, with 13 bases lying between them. The germline CDR1 and CDR2 sequences are SGHNT and YENEEA.

The V and J genes are TRBV6-1 and TRBJ2-3, with TRBD2 identical over 12 bases. Germline lookup yields CDR1 MNHNS and CDR2 SASEGT. V lost 6 bases to trimming and J lost 5 bases; unmatched junction nucleotides: 3. The CDR3 extends over 14 amino acids. CDR3 sequence: CASSGGLAGDTQYF. DNA for the CDR3: TGTGCCAGCAGCGGGGGACTAGCGGGAGATACGCAGTATTTT.

The V call is TRBV12-5, the J call TRBJ2-6; D may be TRBD2 (5 bases). The CDR3 spans 15 residues. Trimming shortened V by 2 bases and J by 4 bases, and 9 bases separated the two germline ends. Germline V gives CDR1 LGHNT, CDR2 FRNRAP. The CDR3 DNA is TGTGCTAGTGGTTTGATAACGGGGGGGGCCAACGTCCTGACTTTC. Protein: CASGLITGGANVLTF.

CDR3 coding DNA: TGTGCCAGCAGTGAAGGGCACAGGGATAGGTATGGCTACACCTTC. It encodes CASSEGHRDRYGYTF. The V gene is TRBV6-1, the J gene TRBJ1-2; perhaps TRBD1 as D (6 bases). The CDR3 sequence is 15 residues long. CDR1 and CDR2 from the germline V gene are MNHNS and SASEGT. Trimming took off 1 base at V and 5 bases at J, with 14 bases between the two ends.

DNA for the CDR3: TGTGCCAGCAGCTCAAGAAAGGGGGCTTTCTTT. Translation: CASSSRKGAFF. V usage is TRBV5-8 and J usage is TRBJ1-1, with a tentative D call TRBD1 (5 bases). Germline lookup yields CDR1 SGHTS and CDR2 YDEGEE. The CDR3 has 11 residues. V was pared by 3 bases and J by 11 bases, with 11 bases between.

This clone has more than one count but fewer than ten. The chain uses TRBV4-1 and TRBJ2-1; D possibly corresponds to TRBD2 (5 bases). The germline gives CDR1 MGHRA, CDR2 YSYEKL. Trimming pared 3 bases from V and 7 bases from J, leaving 10 bases between. The CDR3 covers 13 residues. The CDR3, as DNA: TGCGCCAGCAGCCACAACGGCGGGAATGAGCAGTTCTTC. Its protein product is CASSHNGGNEQFF.

CDR3 protein: CASSPTEEAFF. The CDR3 DNA reads as TGTGCCAGCAGTCCCACAGAAGAAGCTTTCTTT. The chain uses TRBV6-1 and TRBJ1-1; unclear D gene. With 5 bases removed from V and 8 bases from J, the gap between germline ends came to 9 bases. CDR3 length equals 11 residues. From germline, CDR1 is MNHNS and CDR2 SASEGT.